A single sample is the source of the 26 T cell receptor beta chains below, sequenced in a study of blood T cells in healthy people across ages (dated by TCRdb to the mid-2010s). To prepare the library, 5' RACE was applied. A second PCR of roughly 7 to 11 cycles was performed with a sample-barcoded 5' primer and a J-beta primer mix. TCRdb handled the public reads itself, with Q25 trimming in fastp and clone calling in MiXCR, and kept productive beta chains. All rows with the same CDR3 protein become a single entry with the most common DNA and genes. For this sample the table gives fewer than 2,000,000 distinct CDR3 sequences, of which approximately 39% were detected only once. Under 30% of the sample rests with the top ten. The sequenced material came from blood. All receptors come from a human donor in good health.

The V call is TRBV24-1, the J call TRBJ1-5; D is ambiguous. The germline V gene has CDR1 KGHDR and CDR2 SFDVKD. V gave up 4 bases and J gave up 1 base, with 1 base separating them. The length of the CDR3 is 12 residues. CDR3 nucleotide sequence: TGTGCCACCAGTGAAAGCAATCAGCCCCAGCATTTT. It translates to CATSESNQPQHF.

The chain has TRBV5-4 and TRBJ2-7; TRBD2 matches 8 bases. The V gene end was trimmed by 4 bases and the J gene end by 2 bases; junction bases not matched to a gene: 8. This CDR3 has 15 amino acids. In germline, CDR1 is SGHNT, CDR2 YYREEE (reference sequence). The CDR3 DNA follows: TGTGCCAGCAGCCTACCACGGGAGGGGGCCTACGAGCAGTACTTC. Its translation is CASSLPREGAYEQYF.

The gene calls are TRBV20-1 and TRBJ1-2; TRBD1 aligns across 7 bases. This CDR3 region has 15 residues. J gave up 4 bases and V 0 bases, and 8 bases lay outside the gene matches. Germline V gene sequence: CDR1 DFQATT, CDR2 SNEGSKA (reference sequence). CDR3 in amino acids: CSARDIRQGGYGYTF. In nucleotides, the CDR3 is TGCAGTGCTAGAGATATCCGACAGGGCGGCTATGGCTACACCTTC.

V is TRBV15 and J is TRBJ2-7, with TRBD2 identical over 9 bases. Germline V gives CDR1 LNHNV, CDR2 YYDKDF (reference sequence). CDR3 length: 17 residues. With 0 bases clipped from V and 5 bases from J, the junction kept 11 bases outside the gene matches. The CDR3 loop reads CATSREGGVAGVDEQYF. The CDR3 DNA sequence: TGTGCCACCAGCAGAGAGGGGGGAGTAGCGGGGGTAGACGAGCAGTACTTC.

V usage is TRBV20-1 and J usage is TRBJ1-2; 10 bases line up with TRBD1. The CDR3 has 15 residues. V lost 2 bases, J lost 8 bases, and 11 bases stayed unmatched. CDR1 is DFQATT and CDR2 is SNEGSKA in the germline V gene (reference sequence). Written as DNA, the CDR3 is TGCAGTGCTAGACGGTGGGGGACAGGGGCCTCGGGCTACACCTTC. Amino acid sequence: CSARRWGTGASGYTF.

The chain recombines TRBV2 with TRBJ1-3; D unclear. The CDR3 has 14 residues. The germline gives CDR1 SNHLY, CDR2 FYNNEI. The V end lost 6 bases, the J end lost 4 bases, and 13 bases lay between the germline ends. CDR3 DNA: TGTGCCAGCAGCCTCGGGCACAAAGGAAACACCATATATTTT. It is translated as CASSLGHKGNTIYF.

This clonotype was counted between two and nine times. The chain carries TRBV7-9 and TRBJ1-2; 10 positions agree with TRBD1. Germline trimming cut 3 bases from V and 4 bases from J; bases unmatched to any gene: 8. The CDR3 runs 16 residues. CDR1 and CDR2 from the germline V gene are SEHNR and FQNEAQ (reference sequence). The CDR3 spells CASSFPGTGDLYGYTF. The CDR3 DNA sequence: TGTGCCAGCAGCTTCCCCGGGACAGGGGACCTCTATGGCTACACCTTC.

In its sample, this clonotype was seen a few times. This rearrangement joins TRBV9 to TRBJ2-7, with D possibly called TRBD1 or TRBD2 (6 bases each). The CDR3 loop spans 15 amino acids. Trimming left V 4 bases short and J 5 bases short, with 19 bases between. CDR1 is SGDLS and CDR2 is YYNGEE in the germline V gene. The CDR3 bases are TGTGCCAGCAGCTTGACGGGACACCCGGGGGACGAGCAGTACTTC. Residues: CASSLTGHPGDEQYF.

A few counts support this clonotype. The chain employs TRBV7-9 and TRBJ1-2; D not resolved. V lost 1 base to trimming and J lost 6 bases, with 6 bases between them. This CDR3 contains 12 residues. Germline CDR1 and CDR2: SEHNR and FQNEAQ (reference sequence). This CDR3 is CASSLDEDGYTF. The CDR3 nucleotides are TGTGCCAGCAGCTTAGATGAGGATGGCTACACCTTC.

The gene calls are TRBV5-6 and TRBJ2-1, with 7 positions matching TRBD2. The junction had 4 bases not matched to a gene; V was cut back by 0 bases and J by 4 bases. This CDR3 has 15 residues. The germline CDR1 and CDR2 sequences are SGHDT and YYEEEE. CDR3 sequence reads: CASSLDGAGYNEQFF. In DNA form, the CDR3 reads TGTGCCAGCAGCTTGGACGGAGCGGGATACAATGAGCAGTTCTTC. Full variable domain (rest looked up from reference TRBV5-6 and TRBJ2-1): DAGVTQSPTHLIKTRGQQVTLRCSPKSGHDTVSWYQQALGQGPQFIFQYYEEEERQRGNFPDRFSGHQFPNYSSELNVNALLLGDSALYLCASSLDGAGYNEQFFGPGTRLTVL.

This CDR3 reads CASSPGTVSSTDTQYF. CDR3 coding DNA: TGTGCCAGCAGCCCTGGGACAGTAAGTTCCACAGATACGCAGTATTTT. The chain is built from TRBV25-1 and TRBJ2-3; 7 nucleotides agree with TRBD1. J gave up 2 bases and V 6 bases, and 11 bases lay outside the gene matches. CDR3 size: 16 residues. Germline loops: CDR1 MGHDK, CDR2 SYGVNS.

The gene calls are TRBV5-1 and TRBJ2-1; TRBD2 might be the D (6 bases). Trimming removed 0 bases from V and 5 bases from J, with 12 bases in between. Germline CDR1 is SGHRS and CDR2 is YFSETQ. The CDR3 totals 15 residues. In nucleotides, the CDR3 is TGCGCCAGCAGCTTGGTGCCACTAGCCCACAATGAGCAGTTCTTC. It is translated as CASSLVPLAHNEQFF.

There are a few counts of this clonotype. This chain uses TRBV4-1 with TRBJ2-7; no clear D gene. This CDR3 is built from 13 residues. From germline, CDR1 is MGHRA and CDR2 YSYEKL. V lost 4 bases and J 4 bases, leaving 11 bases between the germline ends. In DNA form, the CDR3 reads TGCGCCAGCAGCCCATCCGACATGTACGAGCAGTACTTC. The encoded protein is CASSPSDMYEQYF.

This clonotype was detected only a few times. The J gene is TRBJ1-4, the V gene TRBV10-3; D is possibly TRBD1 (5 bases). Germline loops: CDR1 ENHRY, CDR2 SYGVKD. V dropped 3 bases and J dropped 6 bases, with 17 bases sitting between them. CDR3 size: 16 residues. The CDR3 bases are TGTGCCATCAGTGAACAAGGGGCCAACGTAGATGAAAAACTGTTTTTT. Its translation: CAISEQGANVDEKLFF.

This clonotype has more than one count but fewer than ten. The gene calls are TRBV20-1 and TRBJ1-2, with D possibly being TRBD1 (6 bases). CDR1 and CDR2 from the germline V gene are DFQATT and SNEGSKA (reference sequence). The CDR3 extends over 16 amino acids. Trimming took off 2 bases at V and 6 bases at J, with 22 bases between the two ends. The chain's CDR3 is CSARKSGRGAVNGYTF. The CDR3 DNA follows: TGCAGTGCTAGAAAATCTGGTCGGGGGGCGGTAAATGGCTACACCTTC.

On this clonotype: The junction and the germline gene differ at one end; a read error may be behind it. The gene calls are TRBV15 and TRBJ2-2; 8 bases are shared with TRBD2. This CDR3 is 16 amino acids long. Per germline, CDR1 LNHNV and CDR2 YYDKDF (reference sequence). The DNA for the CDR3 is TGTGCCACCAGCTTTTACGGGACTAGTGAAGCCGGGGAGCCGTTTTTT. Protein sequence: CATSFYGTSEAGEPFF.

The CDR3 coding sequence is TGCAGTGCTAGCCTAGTTATGCAGGGGGCCAATGGCTACACCTTC. Translation gives CSASLVMQGANGYTF. V gene TRBV20-1 combines with J gene TRBJ1-2; the match to TRBD1 covers 8 bases. V shed 3 bases, J shed 6 bases, and the junction held 12 bases outside the gene matches. CDR1 and CDR2 (germline): DFQATT, SNEGSKA (reference sequence). This CDR3 region has 15 residues.

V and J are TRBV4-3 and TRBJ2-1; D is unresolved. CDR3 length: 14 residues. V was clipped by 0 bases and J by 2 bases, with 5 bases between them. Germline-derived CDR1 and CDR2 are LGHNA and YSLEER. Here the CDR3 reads CASSQEGAYNEQFF. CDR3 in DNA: TGCGCCAGCAGCCAAGAGGGTGCCTACAATGAGCAGTTCTTC.

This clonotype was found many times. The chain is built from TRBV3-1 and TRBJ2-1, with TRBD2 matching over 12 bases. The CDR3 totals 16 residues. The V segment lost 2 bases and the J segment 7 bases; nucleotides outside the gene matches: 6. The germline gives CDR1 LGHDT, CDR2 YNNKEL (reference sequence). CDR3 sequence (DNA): TGTGCCAGCAGCCAAAGGCTAGCGGGGGGGAAGAATGAGCAGTTCTTC. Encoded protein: CASSQRLAGGKNEQFF.

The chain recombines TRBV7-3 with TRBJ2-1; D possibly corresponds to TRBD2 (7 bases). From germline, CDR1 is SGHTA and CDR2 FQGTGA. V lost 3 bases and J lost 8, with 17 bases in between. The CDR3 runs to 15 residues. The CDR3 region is CASSLGGGATYEQFF. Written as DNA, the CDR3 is TGTGCCAGCAGCTTGGGTGGGGGGGCTACCTATGAGCAGTTCTTC.

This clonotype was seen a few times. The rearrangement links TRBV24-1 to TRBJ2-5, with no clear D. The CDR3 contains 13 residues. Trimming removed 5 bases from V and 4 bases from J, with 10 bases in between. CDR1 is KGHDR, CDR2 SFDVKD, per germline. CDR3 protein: CATSVGSGETQYF. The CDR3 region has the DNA TGTGCCACCAGTGTGGGGTCAGGAGAGACCCAGTACTTC.

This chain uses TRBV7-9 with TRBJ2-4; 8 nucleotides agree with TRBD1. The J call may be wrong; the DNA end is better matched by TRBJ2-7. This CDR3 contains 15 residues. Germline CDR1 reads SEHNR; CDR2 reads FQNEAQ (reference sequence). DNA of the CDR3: TGTGCCAGCAGCTCACCACGGACAGGGTTTCGCGAGCAGTACTTC. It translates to CASSSPRTGFREQYF.

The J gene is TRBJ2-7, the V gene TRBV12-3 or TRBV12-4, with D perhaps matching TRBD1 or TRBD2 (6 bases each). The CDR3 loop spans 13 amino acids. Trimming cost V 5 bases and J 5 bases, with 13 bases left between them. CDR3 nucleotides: TGTGCCAGCAGTCTAGGGGGGATGAACGAGCAGTACTTC. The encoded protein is CASSLGGMNEQYF.

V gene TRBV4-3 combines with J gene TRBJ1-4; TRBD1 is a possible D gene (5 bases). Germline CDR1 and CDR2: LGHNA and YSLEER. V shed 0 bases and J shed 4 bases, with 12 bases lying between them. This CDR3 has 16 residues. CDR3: CASSQDPGPFNEKLFF. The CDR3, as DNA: TGCGCCAGCAGCCAAGATCCGGGGCCCTTTAATGAAAAACTGTTTTTT.

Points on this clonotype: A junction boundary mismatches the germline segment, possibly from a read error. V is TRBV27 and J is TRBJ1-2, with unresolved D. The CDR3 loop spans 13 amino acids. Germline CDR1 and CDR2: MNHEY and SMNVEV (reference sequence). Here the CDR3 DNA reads TGTGCCAGCAGGAATACAGCTAACTATGACTACACCTTC. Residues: CASRNTANYDYTF.

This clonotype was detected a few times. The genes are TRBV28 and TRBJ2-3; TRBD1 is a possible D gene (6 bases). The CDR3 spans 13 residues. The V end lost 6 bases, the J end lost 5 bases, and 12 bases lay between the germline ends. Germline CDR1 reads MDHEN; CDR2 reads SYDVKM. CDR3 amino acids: CASRQGIGDTQYF. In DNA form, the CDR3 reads TGTGCCAGCAGACAGGGTATAGGAGATACGCAGTATTTT.